This TCR beta chain was captured by sequencing in a study of T cell therapy after organ transplantation. Looked up from germline, CDR1 is MNHEY and CDR2 is SMNVEV (reference sequence). The CDR3 sequence is 15 residues long. V was trimmed by 3 bases and J by 4 bases, leaving 14 bases between them. Turning to this clone: Its matching antigen is unknown.

Sequencing was performed with immunoSEQ multiplex PCR; in TCRdb, only in-frame clones are kept and a portion is missing. The table has some 48,000 clones, approximately 94% seen once. Sequences were derived from CD8+ T cells from blood, sampled before autologous CMV-specific T cell therapy. This receptor was obtained from a human patient who had received a solid organ transplant and had CMV disease. The J gene is TRBJ2-3, the V gene TRBV27; a possible D gene is TRBD2 (7 bases). This chain's CDR3 is CASSFLGGAADTQYF. The CDR3 coding sequence is TGTGCCAGCAGTTTCCTGGGGGGGGCCGCAGATACGCAGTATTTT.